This T cell receptor beta chain is drawn from a study of vaccination effects on CD4 cells after COVID-19. As to this clone: What it binds is unknown.

Expansion of antigen-specific CD4+ T cells with viral peptide pools was carried out by the ViraFEST assay before sequencing. When roughly eleven days of culture had elapsed, CD4+ T cells were isolated. The person had PCR-confirmed SARS-CoV-2 infection between March and December 2020. Approximately 2 million PBMC were placed in each well, which was supplemented with about 10 IU/ml IL-2 and around 10 ug/ml peptides. The method was immunoSEQ multiplex PCR; TCRdb's version includes in-frame clones alone and lacks a portion of them. Of 55,000 or so clones in the sample, approximately 73% were seen once. The CDR3 totals 18 residues. CDR1 LNHNV and CDR2 YYDKDF come from the germline V gene (reference sequence). Trimming removed 3 bases from V and 5 bases from J, with 25 bases in between.

This TCR came from a human donor who had a prior SARS-CoV-2 infection. The chain joins TRBV15 to TRBJ2-5, with TRBD1 as a possible D gene (6 bases). This specimen consisted of CD4+ T cells from PBMCs cultured with HIV peptides, obtained before COVID-19 vaccination. Indicated subset: HIV-1 Nef peptide pool negative control/reference culture. DNA of the CDR3: TGTGCCACCAGCAGGACGGGGCGGTTTGGGGGCGAAATGGAGACCCAGTACTTC. This codes for CATSRTGRFGGEMETQYF.